This T cell receptor (beta chain) was retrieved from a study of cytomegalovirus exposure and HLA in healthy donors. Overall study results and limits: Later work associated roughly 17,000 TCR beta sequences with HLA alleles at 0.05 false discovery rate.

Turning to this clone: Its antigen remains unknown.

PCR involved 60 Vbeta and 13 Jbeta primers. Measured with immunoSEQ multiplex PCR; TCRdb has only the in-frame clones, and not every one. Found here are some 130,000 clones, roughly three quarters of them singletons; the top ten hold over 2%. The V end was cut by 6 bases, the J end by 3 bases, with 3 bases between. The length of the CDR3 is 11 residues. Germline assignment: CDR1 MDHEN and CDR2 SYDVKM. The sequenced material came from PBMCs. V and J are TRBV28 and TRBJ2-1; D is undetermined. This sequence originates from a young man in good health and CMV-seronegative. Written as DNA, the CDR3 is TGTGCCAGCAGCCTCTACAATGAGCAGTTCTTC. Amino acid sequence: CASSLYNEQFF.